The rows below give T cell receptor beta chains drawn from one sample of a study of Graves' ophthalmopathy and Graves' hyperthyroidism. Each CDR3 protein is one row after TCRdb ran MiXCR on the multiplex PCR reads. This sample has about 740,000 distinct CDR3 sequences; roughly 40% occur once, and the top ten carry approximately 43%. The sample was peripheral blood. These receptors were obtained from an adult man with Graves' ophthalmopathy. The CDR3 runs from the conserved cysteine through the conserved F or W. A D gene is named only where the DNA matches it firmly. The size entry is marked missing in some rows and otherwise reads once, few, many or a size class.

>.|TRBV25-1|TRBJ1-5|.
CACSARPGDNQPQHF
.
>few|TRBV28|TRBJ1-5|TRBD1
CASKASGGYQPQHF
TGTGCCAGCAAGGCGTCAGGGGGCTATCAGCCCCAGCATTTT
>once|TRBV12-3/TRBV12-4|TRBJ1-2|.
CASRPGQTGVYGYTF
TGTGCCAGCAGACCTGGTCAGACCGGGGTCTATGGCTACACCTTC
>once|TRBV25-1|TRBJ1-1|.
CASSEGGPVPEAFF
TGTGCCAGCAGTGAGGGAGGGCCAGTCCCTGAAGCTTTCTTT
>.|TRBV7-9|TRBJ1-4|.
CASRSGAWNEKLFF
TGTGCCAGCAGATCAGGGGCTTGGAATGAAAAACTGTTTTTT
>.|TRBV10-3|TRBJ2-7|.
CAIRRTENYEQYF
TGTGCCATCAGAAGGACCGAAAACTACGAGCAGTACTTC
>.|TRBV9|TRBJ1-2|.
CASSQDGDSAGSLYYGYTF
TGTGCCAGCAGCCAAGACGGAGACTCTGCAGGATCCCTTTACTATGGCTACACCTTC
>.|TRBV9|TRBJ2-7|TRBD1
CASSVGTDLSSYEQYF
TGTGCCAGCAGCGTCGGGACAGACCTATCCTCCTACGAGCAGTACTTC
>many|TRBV15|TRBJ2-7|.
CATSRDLDYEQYF
TGTGCCACCAGCAGAGATCTCGACTACGAGCAGTACTTC
>.|TRBV29-1|TRBJ2-5|TRBD1
CSSLGTGDETQYF
TGCAGCTCCCTAGGGACAGGGGATGAGACCCAGTACTTC
>.|TRBV7-9|TRBJ2-2|.
CASSQSRAGELFF
TGTGCCAGCAGCCAATCCAGGGCCGGGGAGCTGTTTTTT
>few|TRBV6-1|TRBJ1-1|TRBD1
CASRDSWVTEAFF
TGTGCCAGCCGGGACAGTTGGGTCACTGAAGCTTTCTTT
>many|TRBV7-2|TRBJ2-7|TRBD2
CASSPSGTEQYF
TGTGCCAGCAGCCCTAGCGGGACCGAGCAGTACTTC
>.|TRBV29-1|TRBJ1-2|TRBD1
CSVATGTGTGYTF
TGCAGCGTTGCTACCGGGACAGGGACCGGCTACACCTTC
>.|TRBV6-1|TRBJ1-2|.
CASSLYEGGYTF
TGTGCCAGCAGTTTATACGAGGGTGGCTACACCTTC
>.|TRBV10-3|TRBJ2-6|TRBD1
CAIAPGQGGIGANVLTF
TGTGCCATAGCGCCGGGACAGGGTGGAATTGGGGCCAACGTCCTGACTTTC
>.|TRBV25-1|TRBJ2-7|TRBD2
CASSLGELAGASEQYF
TGCGCCAGCAGCTTGGGGGAACTAGCGGGAGCTAGCGAGCAGTACTTC
>few|TRBV20-1|TRBJ2-5|.
CSARDPGRRGETQYF
TGCAGTGCTAGAGATCCAGGGAGACGGGGAGAGACCCAGTACTTC
>few|TRBV10-3|TRBJ1-5|.
CASSNRVTQPQHF
TGTGCCAGCAGTAACAGGGTGACTCAGCCCCAGCATTTT
>many|TRBV19|TRBJ1-5|TRBD1
CASSAYGTGLNQPQHF
TGTGCCAGTAGTGCCTACGGGACAGGACTCAATCAGCCCCAGCATTTT
>few|TRBV20-1|TRBJ1-1|.
CSARPGLTEAFF
TGCAGTGCTAGACCAGGGTTAACTGAAGCTTTCTTT
>few|TRBV5-1|TRBJ2-5|.
CASSPRGAKETQYF
TGCGCCAGCAGCCCCAGGGGCGCCAAAGAGACCCAGTACTTC
>many|TRBV7-2|TRBJ1-2|.
CASSPIGVDGYTF
TGTGCCAGCAGCCCAATCGGGGTGGATGGCTACACCTTC
>.|TRBV2|TRBJ1-6|TRBD1
CASRAGGTNSPLHF
TGTGCCAGCAGGGCAGGGGGCACCAATTCACCCCTCCACTTT
>.|TRBV7-2|TRBJ2-5|TRBD2
CASSRLAGGLPQETQYF
TGTGCCAGCAGCCGACTAGCGGGGGGCTTACCCCAAGAGACCCAGTACTTC
>.|TRBV2|TRBJ2-5|.
CASSFYICSAPPSGGLTKTQYF
.
>many|TRBV19|TRBJ1-2|.
CASRTNGGSTYGYTF
TGTGCCAGTAGGACCAACGGGGGCAGTACCTATGGCTACACCTTC
>.|TRBV25-1|TRBJ1-2|.
CASSASGTPNYGYTF
TGTGCCAGCAGTGCCTCCGGGACACCCAACTATGGCTACACCTTC
>.|TRBV29-1|TRBJ1-4|.
CSASGATNEKLFF
TGCAGCGCTAGTGGTGCAACTAATGAAAAACTGTTTTTT
>.|TRBV25-1|TRBJ1-2|.
CASRARGLGGYTF
TGTGCCAGCAGGGCCCGGGGCCTGGGTGGCTACACCTTC
>many|TRBV7-2|TRBJ1-1|TRBD1
CASSADRGRGAFF
TGTGCCAGCAGCGCTGACAGGGGCCGGGGAGCTTTCTTT
>many|TRBV20-1|TRBJ1-1|.
CSARDRMNTEAFF
TGCAGTGCTAGAGATAGGATGAACACTGAAGCTTTCTTT
>.|TRBV20-1|TRBJ1-6|TRBD1
CSAEGPGGVRGNSPLHF
TGCAGTGCTGAAGGCCCAGGGGGCGTCCGAGGGAATTCACCCCTCCACTTT
>.|TRBV29-1|TRBJ1-3|.
CSVEDGTTRRNTIYF
TGCAGCGTTGAAGACGGGACAACCCGACGAAACACCATATATTTT
>.|TRBV7-9|TRBJ1-2|TRBD1
CATTGTGNTGGFGYTF
TGTGCCACCACCGGGACAGGGAATACCGGTGGATTCGGCTACACCTTC
>many|TRBV5-1|TRBJ1-4|.
CASSAAFIEKLFF
TGCGCCAGCAGCGCAGCGTTTATCGAAAAACTGTTTTTT
>many|TRBV7-9|TRBJ2-5|.
CASSPGNF
TGTGCCAGCAGCCCCGGGAACTTC
>few|TRBV2|TRBJ1-2|TRBD1
CASRRTGVYGYTF
TGTGCCAGCAGGCGGACAGGGGTTTATGGCTACACCTTC
>many|TRBV6-5|TRBJ1-5|.
CASRGQHF
TGTGCCAGCAGGGGCCAGCATTTT
>many|TRBV7-8|TRBJ1-5|TRBD1
CASSLGTGRNQPQHF
TGTGCCAGCAGCCTAGGGACAGGACGCAATCAGCCCCAGCATTTT
>few|TRBV24-1|TRBJ2-7|.
CATRPMGKSSYEQYF
TGTGCCACCAGGCCCATGGGGAAGAGCTCCTACGAGCAGTACTTC
>few|TRBV12-3/TRBV12-4|TRBJ1-2|.
CASSFAQGRNYGYTF
TGTGCCAGCAGTTTCGCCCAGGGGAGAAACTATGGCTACACCTTC
>few|TRBV9|TRBJ2-2|.
CASSVESGNTGELFF
TGTGCCAGCAGCGTAGAGTCGGGAAACACCGGGGAGCTGTTTTTT
>many|TRBV7-6|TRBJ1-1|.
CASSLGRWAGTTEAFF
TGTGCCAGCAGCTTAGGGCGGTGGGCAGGGACGACTGAAGCTTTCTTT
>.|TRBV7-9|TRBJ2-3|TRBD2
CASSQLAGPSTDTQYF
TGTGCCAGCAGCCAGCTAGCGGGACCTAGCACAGATACGCAGTATTTT
>.|TRBV20-1|TRBJ2-7|.
CSARDLADVYEQYF
TGCAGTGCTAGAGATTTGGCAGACGTCTACGAGCAGTACTTC
>many|TRBV12-3/TRBV12-4|TRBJ1-3|TRBD1
CASRRDRGTGNTIYF
TGTGCCAGCAGGCGGGACAGGGGAACTGGAAACACCATATATTTT
>.|TRBV19|TRBJ2-5|.
CASSMTGETQYF
TGTGCCAGTAGTATGACGGGAGAGACCCAGTACTTC
>many|TRBV7-7|TRBJ2-7|.
CASSPKGRPEQYF
TGTGCTAGCAGCCCCAAGGGCAGGCCGGAGCAGTACTTC
>.|TRBV19|TRBJ1-5|TRBD1
CAWGQGGDQPQHF
TGTGCCTGGGGACAGGGAGGAGATCAGCCCCAGCATTTT
>many|TRBV25-1|TRBJ1-1|TRBD1
CASSEGGTVSNTEAFF
TGTGCCAGCAGTGAAGGGGGGACAGTGAGTAACACTGAAGCTTTCTTT
>few|TRBV10-3|TRBJ1-2|.
CASTSGVKFGYGYTF
TGTGCCAGCACCTCCGGTGTCAAGTTCGGCTATGGCTACACCTTC